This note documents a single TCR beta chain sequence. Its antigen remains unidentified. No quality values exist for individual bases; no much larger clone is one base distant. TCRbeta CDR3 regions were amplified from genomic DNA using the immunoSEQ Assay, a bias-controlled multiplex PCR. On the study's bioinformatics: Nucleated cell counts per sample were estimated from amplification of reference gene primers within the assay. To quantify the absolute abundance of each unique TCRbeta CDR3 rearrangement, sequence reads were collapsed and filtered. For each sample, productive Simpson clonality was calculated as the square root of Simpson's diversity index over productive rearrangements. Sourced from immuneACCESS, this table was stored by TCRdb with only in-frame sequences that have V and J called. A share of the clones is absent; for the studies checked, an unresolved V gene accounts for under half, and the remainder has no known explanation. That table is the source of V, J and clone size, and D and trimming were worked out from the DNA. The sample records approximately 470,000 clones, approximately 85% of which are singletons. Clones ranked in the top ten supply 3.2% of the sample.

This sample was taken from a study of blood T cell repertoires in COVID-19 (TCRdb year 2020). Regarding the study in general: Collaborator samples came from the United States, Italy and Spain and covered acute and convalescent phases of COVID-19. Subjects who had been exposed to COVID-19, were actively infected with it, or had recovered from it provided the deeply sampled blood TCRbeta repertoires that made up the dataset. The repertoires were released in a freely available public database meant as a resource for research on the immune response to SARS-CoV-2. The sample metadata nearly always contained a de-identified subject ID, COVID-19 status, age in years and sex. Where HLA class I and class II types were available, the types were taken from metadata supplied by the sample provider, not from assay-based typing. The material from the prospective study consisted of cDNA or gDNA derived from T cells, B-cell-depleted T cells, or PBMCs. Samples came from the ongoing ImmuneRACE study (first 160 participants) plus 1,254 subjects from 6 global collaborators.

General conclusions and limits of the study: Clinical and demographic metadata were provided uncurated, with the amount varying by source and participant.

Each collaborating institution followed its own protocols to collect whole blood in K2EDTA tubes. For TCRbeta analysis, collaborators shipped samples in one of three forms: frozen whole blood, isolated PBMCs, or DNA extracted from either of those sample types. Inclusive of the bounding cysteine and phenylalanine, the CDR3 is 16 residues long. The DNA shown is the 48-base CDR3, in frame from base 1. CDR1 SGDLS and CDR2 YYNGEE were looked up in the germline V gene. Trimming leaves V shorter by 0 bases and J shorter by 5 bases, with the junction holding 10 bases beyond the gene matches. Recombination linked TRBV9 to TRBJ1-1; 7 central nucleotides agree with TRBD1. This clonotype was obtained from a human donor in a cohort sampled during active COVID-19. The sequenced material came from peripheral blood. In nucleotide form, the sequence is TGTGCCAGCAGCGTAGGAGATGGCAGGGGGATTACTGAAGCTTTCTTT. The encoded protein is CASSVGDGRGITEAFF. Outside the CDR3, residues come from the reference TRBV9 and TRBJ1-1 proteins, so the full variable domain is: DSGVTQTPKHLITATGQRVTLRCSPRSGDLSVYWYQQSLDQGLQFLIQYYNGEERAKGNILERFSAQQFPDLHSELNLSSLELGDSALYFCASSVGDGRGITEAFFGQGTRLTVV.